The clone carrying this T cell receptor beta chain was found many times. For repertoire sequencing, the TCR beta CDR3 regions were amplified from RNA transcripts. HTBI primers were used in a first-round RT-PCR, which preceded a second-round multiplex PCR. A single record per CDR3 protein comes from TCRdb applying MiXCR to the multiplex PCR reads. This table has roughly 400,000 distinct CDR3 sequences, roughly 14% appearing once. This sample was taken from a study of Graves' ophthalmopathy and Graves' hyperthyroidism. Clinicians diagnosed using symptoms, serum thyroxine, TRAb, thyroid ultrasound and orbital computed tomography. This receptor was identified in a woman younger than 35 with stable Graves' hyperthyroidism. The specimen sequenced was peripheral blood.

CDR3 in DNA: TGTGCCAGCAGCTTAGCGACAGGTTACACCGGGGAGCTGTTTTTT. Translation gives CASSLATGYTGELFF. The genes are TRBV7-2 and TRBJ2-2; maybe TRBD1 (6 bases). The germline CDR1 and CDR2 sequences are SGHTA and FQGNSA. This CDR3 comprises 15 residues. V was trimmed by 0 bases and J by 3 bases, leaving 8 bases between them. Combining the CDR3 with reference TRBV7-2 and TRBJ2-2 gives the whole variable domain GAGVSQSPSNKVTEKGKDVELRCDPISGHTALYWYRQSLGQGLEFLIYFQGNSAPDKSGLPSDRFSAERTGGSVSTLTIQRTQQEDSAVYLCASSLATGYTGELFFGEGSRLTVL.